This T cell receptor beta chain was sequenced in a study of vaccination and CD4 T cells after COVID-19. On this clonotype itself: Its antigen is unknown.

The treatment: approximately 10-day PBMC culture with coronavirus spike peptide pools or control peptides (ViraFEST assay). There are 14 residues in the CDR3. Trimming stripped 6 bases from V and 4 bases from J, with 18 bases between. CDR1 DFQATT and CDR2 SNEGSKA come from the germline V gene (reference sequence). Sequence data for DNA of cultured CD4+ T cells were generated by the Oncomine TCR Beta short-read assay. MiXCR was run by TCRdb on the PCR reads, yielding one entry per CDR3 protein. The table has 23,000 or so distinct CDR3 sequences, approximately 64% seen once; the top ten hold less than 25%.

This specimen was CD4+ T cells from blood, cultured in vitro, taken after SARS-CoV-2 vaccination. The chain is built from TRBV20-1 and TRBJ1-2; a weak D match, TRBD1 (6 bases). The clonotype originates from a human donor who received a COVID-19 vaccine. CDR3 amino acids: CSASSGGASYGYTF. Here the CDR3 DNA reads TGCAGTGCGTCATCTGGGGGGGCAAGCTATGGCTACACCTTC.